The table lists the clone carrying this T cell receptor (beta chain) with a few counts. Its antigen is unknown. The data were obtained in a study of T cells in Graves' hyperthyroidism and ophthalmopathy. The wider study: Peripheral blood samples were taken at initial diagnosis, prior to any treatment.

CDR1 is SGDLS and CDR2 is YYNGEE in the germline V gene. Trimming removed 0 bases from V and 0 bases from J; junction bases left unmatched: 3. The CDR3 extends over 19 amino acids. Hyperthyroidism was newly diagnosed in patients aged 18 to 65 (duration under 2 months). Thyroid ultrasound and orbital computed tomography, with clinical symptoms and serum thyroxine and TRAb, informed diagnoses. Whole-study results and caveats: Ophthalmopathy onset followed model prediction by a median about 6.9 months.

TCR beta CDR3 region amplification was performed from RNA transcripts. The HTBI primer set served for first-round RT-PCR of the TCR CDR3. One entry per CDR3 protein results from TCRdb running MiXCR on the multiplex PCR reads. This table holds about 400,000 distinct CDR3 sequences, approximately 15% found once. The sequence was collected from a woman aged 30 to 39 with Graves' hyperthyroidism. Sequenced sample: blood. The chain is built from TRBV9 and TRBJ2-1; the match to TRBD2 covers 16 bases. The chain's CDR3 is CASSVAGLAGGSSYNEQFF. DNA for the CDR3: TGTGCCAGCAGCGTAGCGGGACTAGCGGGAGGGAGCTCCTACAATGAGCAGTTCTTC.